This TCR beta chain is from a study of human T cells and chemical hapten exposure. The overall study: Largely, small differences in pooled library volume made per-sample TCR yields vary.

Whole blood, unfractionated, served as the material for total RNA extraction. This clonotype was counted between two and nine times. During construction of the library, unique molecular identifiers were attached to individual cDNA molecules for quantitative, reproducible TCR counting. In the original analysis: With a range of roughly 20,000 to 690,600, the median per sample was 95,638 TCRs. TCRdb reprocessed the 5' RACE reads via MiXCR and lists one record per CDR3 protein. The V and J calls follow TCRdb's processing rather than the paper's. The table records under 150,000 distinct CDR3 sequences, 15% to 20% of them present only once. The length of the CDR3 is 16 residues. V lost 3 bases to trimming and J lost 0 bases, with 12 bases between them. CDR1 and CDR2 (germline): LGHDT, YNNKEL (reference sequence).

This chain uses TRBV3-1 with TRBJ2-1, with a tentative D call TRBD1 (5 bases). The TCR originated in a human donor in good health. CDR3 amino acids: CASSQGPGRSYNEQFF. As DNA, the CDR3 is TGTGCCAGCAGCCAGGGCCCAGGGCGCTCCTACAATGAGCAGTTCTTC.